Listed below are T cell receptor beta chains from one sample, sequenced in a study of post-analysis software for immune sequencing data. TCRdb reprocessed the PCR reads via MiXCR and lists one record per CDR3 protein. Among 150,000 to 200,000 distinct CDR3 sequences listed, roughly 30% were seen once. Input material: blood. All receptors come from a girl aged 5 to 17 with multiple sclerosis. Each CDR3 is given with its conserved first and last residue. Fields, in order: V gene, J gene, D gene, clone size, CDR3 DNA, CDR3 protein. A D gene is named only where the DNA matches it firmly. Clone size is shown for a subset of rows, as once, few, many or a class of expanded clone.

v_gene: TRBV3-1
j_gene: TRBJ2-4
d_gene: -
abundance: few
CDR3nt: TGTGCCAGCAGCCAAGATTTATCGCCACTAGCCAAAAACATTCAGTACTTC
CDR3aa: CASSQDLSPLAKNIQYF

v_gene: TRBV6-1
j_gene: TRBJ1-5
d_gene: TRBD1
abundance: few
CDR3nt: TGTGCCAGCAGTAATCACCAGGGGGCCGGCAATCAGCCCCAGCATTTT
CDR3aa: CASSNHQGAGNQPQHF

v_gene: TRBV27
j_gene: TRBJ1-2
d_gene: -
abundance: many
CDR3nt: TGTGCCAGCATCCACGGTGAGGGGACCTATGGCTACACCTTC
CDR3aa: CASIHGEGTYGYTF

v_gene: TRBV28
j_gene: TRBJ1-6
d_gene: -
abundance: -
CDR3nt: TGTGCCAGCAGCCCCCTCGGACAGAAGACACCCCTCCACTTT
CDR3aa: CASSPLGQKTPLHF

v_gene: TRBV6-6
j_gene: TRBJ2-7
d_gene: TRBD2
abundance: many
CDR3nt: TGTGCCAGCAGTTACCCACTCCCTAGCGGGACTAGCTCCTACGAGCAGTACTTC
CDR3aa: CASSYPLPSGTSSYEQYF

v_gene: TRBV4-1
j_gene: TRBJ1-2
d_gene: TRBD1
abundance: many
CDR3nt: TGCGCCAGCAGCCAAACCGGACAGGTTAAGAGATATGGCTACACCTTC
CDR3aa: CASSQTGQVKRYGYTF

v_gene: TRBV29-1
j_gene: TRBJ1-2
d_gene: TRBD1
abundance: -
CDR3nt: TGCAGCGGCGGGACAGACTATGGCTACACCTTC
CDR3aa: CSGGTDYGYTF

v_gene: TRBV29-1
j_gene: TRBJ2-5
d_gene: TRBD2
abundance: many
CDR3nt: TGCAGCGTTGATTGGGGAGGGAAGACCCAGTACTTC
CDR3aa: CSVDWGGKTQYF

v_gene: TRBV4-2
j_gene: TRBJ2-7
d_gene: TRBD2
abundance: many
CDR3nt: TGTGCCAGCAGCCAAGATGACACTAGCGGGAGCTACGAGCAGTACTTC
CDR3aa: CASSQDDTSGSYEQYF

v_gene: TRBV7-8
j_gene: TRBJ2-3
d_gene: -
abundance: many
CDR3nt: TGTGCCAGCAGCTTAGGGTACAGGACTAGCACAGATACGCAGTATTTT
CDR3aa: CASSLGYRTSTDTQYF

v_gene: TRBV6-1
j_gene: TRBJ2-5
d_gene: -
abundance: many
CDR3nt: TGTGCCAGCAGTGGTCAGCCCTTCCAAGAGACCCAGTACTTC
CDR3aa: CASSGQPFQETQYF

v_gene: TRBV5-1
j_gene: TRBJ2-1
d_gene: -
abundance: -
CDR3nt: TGCGCCAGCAGCGTCGAGGGAGAAAGGGCCGAACACAATGAGCAGTTCTTC
CDR3aa: CASSVEGERAEHNEQFF

v_gene: TRBV4-1
j_gene: TRBJ2-4
d_gene: TRBD1
abundance: few
CDR3nt: TGCGCCAGAAAAGGGACAGGTCCTTTATTCGTTCAGTACTTC
CDR3aa: CARKGTGPLFVQYF

v_gene: TRBV12-3/TRBV12-4
j_gene: TRBJ1-4
d_gene: -
abundance: -
CDR3nt: TGTGCCAGCAGTGCCTCCGGGACGCAAAATGAAAAACTGTTTTTT
CDR3aa: CASSASGTQNEKLFF

v_gene: TRBV5-1
j_gene: TRBJ2-7
d_gene: -
abundance: -
CDR3nt: TGCGCCAGCAGCCTTTCCGGGACTCCTTCCTACGAGCAGTACTTC
CDR3aa: CASSLSGTPSYEQYF

v_gene: TRBV21-1
j_gene: TRBJ2-1
d_gene: -
abundance: -
CDR3nt: TGTGCCAGCAGCAAAGATATGTTAGGCGGGAGGGACTACAATGAGCAGTTCTTC
CDR3aa: CASSKDMLGGRDYNEQFF

v_gene: TRBV12-3/TRBV12-4
j_gene: TRBJ2-5
d_gene: -
abundance: -
CDR3nt: TGTGCCACCACCACCGGACAGAGCTACAATGAGCAGTACTTC
CDR3aa: CATTTGQSYNEQYF

v_gene: TRBV12-3/TRBV12-4
j_gene: TRBJ1-1
d_gene: -
abundance: many
CDR3nt: TGTGCCAGCAGGTATTCCAGGGGTAACACTGAAGCTTTCTTT
CDR3aa: CASRYSRGNTEAFF

v_gene: TRBV15
j_gene: TRBJ2-4
d_gene: -
abundance: few
CDR3nt: TGTGCCACCAGCAGAGTTAGCGGAGACTGGACCAAAAACATTCAGTACTTC
CDR3aa: CATSRVSGDWTKNIQYF

v_gene: TRBV12-3/TRBV12-4
j_gene: TRBJ2-3
d_gene: TRBD2
abundance: -
CDR3nt: TGTGCCAGCAGTTTGGGGGGGAGCACTAGCGCAGATGCGCAGTATTTT
CDR3aa: CASSLGGSTSADAQYF

v_gene: TRBV7-9
j_gene: TRBJ1-4
d_gene: TRBD1
abundance: -
CDR3nt: TGTGCCAGCTGGCGGACAGGGGGGAATGAAAAACTGTTTTTT
CDR3aa: CASWRTGGNEKLFF

v_gene: TRBV21-1
j_gene: TRBJ2-1
d_gene: -
abundance: -
CDR3nt: TGTGCCAGCAGCAAAGTATCCGGGACAGGGGAGGGTGACAATGAGCAGTTCTTC
CDR3aa: CASSKVSGTGEGDNEQFF

v_gene: TRBV6-2/TRBV6-3
j_gene: TRBJ2-3
d_gene: -
abundance: -
CDR3nt: TGTGCCAGCAGGGATATAGCTAGACTGAGCACAGATACGCAGTATTTT
CDR3aa: CASRDIARLSTDTQYF

v_gene: TRBV5-6
j_gene: TRBJ2-7
d_gene: -
abundance: many
CDR3nt: TGTGCCAGCAGCTTGCGGGAAGAGAACTACGAGCAGTACTTC
CDR3aa: CASSLREENYEQYF

v_gene: TRBV6-5
j_gene: TRBJ1-5
d_gene: -
abundance: -
CDR3nt: TGTGCCAGCAGTCAAGGGTCCCAGCCCCAGCATTTT
CDR3aa: CASSQGSQPQHF

v_gene: TRBV5-1
j_gene: TRBJ1-2
d_gene: -
abundance: many
CDR3nt: TGCGCCAGCAGACAGGGTAACTATGGCTACACCTTC
CDR3aa: CASRQGNYGYTF

v_gene: TRBV29-1
j_gene: TRBJ2-3
d_gene: -
abundance: -
CDR3nt: TGCAGCGGTAGGGACCTCCTAGGCTATACGCAGTATTTT
CDR3aa: CSGRDLLGYTQYF

v_gene: TRBV29-1
j_gene: TRBJ2-1
d_gene: TRBD2
abundance: -
CDR3nt: TGCAGCGTTGAAGATAACGGGACCCCGGGAGGCAATGAGCAGTTCTTC
CDR3aa: CSVEDNGTPGGNEQFF

v_gene: TRBV19
j_gene: TRBJ1-4
d_gene: TRBD1
abundance: many
CDR3nt: TGTGCCAGTAGCGCCAACCCGAGCAGGGGGCTTATTGAAAAACTGTTTTTT
CDR3aa: CASSANPSRGLIEKLFF

v_gene: TRBV29-1
j_gene: TRBJ2-2
d_gene: -
abundance: -
CDR3nt: TGCAGCGTAGCCTACACCGGGGAGCTGTTTTTT
CDR3aa: CSVAYTGELFF

v_gene: TRBV18
j_gene: TRBJ2-7
d_gene: -
abundance: few
CDR3nt: TGTGCCAGCTCACCATCAGGCCAGGGGCCCTACGAGCAGTACTTC
CDR3aa: CASSPSGQGPYEQYF

v_gene: TRBV12-5
j_gene: TRBJ2-1
d_gene: TRBD2
abundance: -
CDR3nt: TGTGCTAGTGGTTTGGCCTTCATAGCGGGAGTATTGGGCAATGAGCAGTTCTTC
CDR3aa: CASGLAFIAGVLGNEQFF

v_gene: TRBV29-1
j_gene: TRBJ1-2
d_gene: TRBD1
abundance: -
CDR3nt: TGCAGCGTGGATCCGACAGGGGGCGATGGCTACACCTTC
CDR3aa: CSVDPTGGDGYTF

v_gene: TRBV12-3/TRBV12-4
j_gene: TRBJ2-4
d_gene: TRBD2
abundance: many
CDR3nt: TGTGCCAGCAGCCCCACGGGAGGATGGAACATTCAGTACTTC
CDR3aa: CASSPTGGWNIQYF

v_gene: TRBV20-1
j_gene: TRBJ1-5
d_gene: -
abundance: -
CDR3nt: TGCAGTGCTGGACAGCTTTTCGATCAGCCCCAGCATTTT
CDR3aa: CSAGQLFDQPQHF